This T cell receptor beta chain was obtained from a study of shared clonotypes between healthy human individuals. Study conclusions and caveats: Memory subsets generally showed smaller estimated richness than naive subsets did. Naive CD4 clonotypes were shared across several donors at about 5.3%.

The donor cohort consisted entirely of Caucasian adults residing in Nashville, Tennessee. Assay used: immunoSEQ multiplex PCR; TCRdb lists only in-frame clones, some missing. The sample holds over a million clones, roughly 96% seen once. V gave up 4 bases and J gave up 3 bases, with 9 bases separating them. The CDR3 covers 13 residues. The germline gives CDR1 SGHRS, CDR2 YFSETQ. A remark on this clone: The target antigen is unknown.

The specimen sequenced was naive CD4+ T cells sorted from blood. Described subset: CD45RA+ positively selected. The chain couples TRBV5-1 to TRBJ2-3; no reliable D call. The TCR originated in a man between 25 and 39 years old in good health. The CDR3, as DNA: TGCGCCAGCAGCAGCAGTGTTACAGATACGCAGTATTTT. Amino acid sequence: CASSSSVTDTQYF.